Presented here are 24 T cell receptor beta chains from one specimen sequenced in a study of cytomegalovirus exposure and HLA in healthy donors (dated by TCRdb to the late 2010s). The method behind the library was the immunoSEQ multiplex PCR assay. The multiplex PCR relied on a mix of 60 forward primers for TCR Vbeta segments and 13 reverse primers for TCR Jbeta segments. TCRdb mirrors the immuneACCESS table, restricted to in-frame sequences. Some clones are absent from its copies; in checked studies, under half trace to an unresolved V gene, and the reason for the others is unknown. This sample lists about 37,000 clones; roughly 79% were detected once. The ten largest clonotypes hold roughly 10% of the sample. The sample consisted of PBMCs. All receptors derive from a woman aged 40 to 50 in good health and CMV-seronegative.

The chain is built from TRBV6-5 and TRBJ2-7; a weak D match, TRBD1 (6 bases). This CDR3 has 15 residues. Trimming removed 2 bases at V and 5 bases at J, with 16 bases between. Per germline, CDR1 MNHEY and CDR2 SVGAGI. The CDR3 here is CASSYGQGPANEQYF. The CDR3 nucleotides are TGTGCCAGCAGTTACGGGCAGGGGCCGGCCAACGAGCAGTACTTC.

The gene calls are TRBV6-5 and TRBJ1-6; D unclear. The CDR3 totals 16 residues. Germline V gene data show CDR1 as MNHEY and CDR2 as SVGAGI. V lost 3 bases and J lost 2, with 11 bases in between. The CDR3 spells CASSYSENPYNSPLHF. The CDR3, as DNA: TGTGCCAGCAGTTATAGCGAAAACCCCTATAATTCACCCCTCCACTTT.

The chain is built from TRBV4-2 and TRBJ1-1; D is ambiguous. V gave up 3 bases and J gave up 4 bases, with 18 bases separating them. The length of the CDR3 is 16 residues. The germline CDR1 and CDR2 sequences are LGHNA and YNFKEQ. This CDR3 is CASSHKSEGAGTEAFF. The CDR3 DNA reads as TGTGCCAGCAGCCACAAATCAGAGGGCGCGGGCACTGAAGCTTTCTTT.

The chain joins TRBV4-1 to TRBJ2-5; D is perhaps TRBD2 (5 bases). The CDR3 is made up of 14 amino acids. The germline gives CDR1 MGHRA, CDR2 YSYEKL. The ends were cut back, 5 bases at V and 2 bases at J, with 12 bases in the middle. The CDR3 nucleotides read TGCGCCAGCAGCTCGGGGAGAGCTCAAGAGACCCAGTACTTC. It specifies CASSSGRAQETQYF.

V is TRBV10-3 and J is TRBJ2-3; 11 nucleotides agree with TRBD2. The CDR3 is 15 residues long. Trimming cost V 6 bases and J 2 bases; bases outside gene matches: 4. The germline V gene has CDR1 ENHRY and CDR2 SYGVKD. The CDR3, as DNA: TGTGCCATCAGAGGGACTAGCGGAGACACAGATACGCAGTATTTT. Its translation: CAIRGTSGDTDTQYF.

This sequence joins TRBV5-1 and TRBJ2-6, with D hard to call. Germline loops: CDR1 SGHRS, CDR2 YFSETQ. This CDR3 region has 17 residues. Trimming cost V 1 base and J 0 bases, with 11 bases left between them. In DNA, the CDR3 is TGCGCCAGCAGCTTGAGCGTCTCCCTCTCTGGGGCCAACGTCCTGACTTTC. This translates into CASSLSVSLSGANVLTF.

V gene TRBV2 combines with J gene TRBJ2-5; possibly TRBD1 for D (5 bases). The DNA end is more similar to TRBJ2-7, so the J call may be wrong. CDR1 SNHLY and CDR2 FYNNEI come from the germline V gene. The length of the CDR3 is 15 residues. CDR3 coding DNA: TGTGCCAGCAGAAAATCAGAGGCAGGGTCCTACGAGCAGTACTTC. Amino acids: CASRKSEAGSYEQYF.

This chain joins TRBV9 and TRBJ1-2; 9 nucleotides line up with TRBD1. CDR3 length: 14 amino acids. Germline V gene lookup returns CDR1 SGDLS and CDR2 YYNGEE. With 3 bases clipped from V and 4 bases from J, the junction kept 4 bases outside the gene matches. The CDR3 DNA sequence: TGTGCCAGCAGCGCTGGGACAGGGAGCTATGGCTACACCTTC. The encoded protein is CASSAGTGSYGYTF.

This clone occurred once. The chain has TRBV7-2 and TRBJ2-7, with 16 positions matching TRBD2. The CDR3 has 15 residues. Trimming took 5 bases from V and 4 from J; bases not matched to a gene: 2. The germline V gene has CDR1 SGHTA and CDR2 FQGNSA. The CDR3 sequence: CASSAGLAGGYEQYV. The CDR3 coding sequence is TGTGCCAGCAGCGCGGGACTAGCGGGGGGGTACGAGCAGTACGTC.

The CDR3 is CASSTDWGVGEQYF. In DNA, the CDR3 is TGTGCCAGTAGTACCGACTGGGGCGTGGGCGAGCAGTACTTC. The chain has TRBV19 and TRBJ2-7; D may be TRBD1 (5 bases). With 4 bases removed from V and 6 bases from J, the gap between germline ends came to 16 bases. The CDR3 has 14 residues. Germline CDR1 is LNHDA and CDR2 is SQIVND (reference sequence).

This chain joins TRBV7-9 and TRBJ1-1, with 11 nucleotides matching TRBD1. V lost 5 bases to trimming and J lost 8 bases; unmatched junction nucleotides: 4. Germline V gene sequence: CDR1 SEHNR, CDR2 FQNEAQ (reference sequence). The CDR3 extends over 13 amino acids. The CDR3 is CASSPRTGGEAFF. The CDR3 nucleotides are TGTGCCAGCAGCCCCCGGACAGGGGGCGAAGCTTTCTTT.

The CDR3 bases are TGTGCCAGCAGTCTTATTCAGGCCACGCTGTATGGCTACACCTTC. As protein: CASSLIQATLYGYTF. The chain joins TRBV28 to TRBJ1-2; D is unresolved. The CDR3 has 15 amino acids. Germline V CDR1 and CDR2: MDHEN, SYDVKM. Trimming shortened V by 5 bases and J by 5 bases, and 18 bases separated the two germline ends.

The J gene is TRBJ2-5, the V gene TRBV19; TRBD2 agrees at 11 bases. From germline, CDR1 is LNHDA and CDR2 SQIVND (reference sequence). The CDR3 totals 15 residues. V was pared by 5 bases and J by 2 bases, with 4 bases of the junction left unmatched. The CDR3 reads CASSLAGGWQETQYF. CDR3 sequence (DNA): TGTGCCAGTAGTCTAGCGGGGGGATGGCAAGAGACCCAGTACTTC.

By share, this clone ranks as medium-sized. This chain links TRBV21-1 with TRBJ2-1; the D call of TRBD1 is as the table states it, not checked on the DNA. TRBV21-1 is marked as a pseudogene. The CDR3 spans 16 residues. The CDR3 DNA reads TGTGCCAGCAGCAAAGTTGGACAGAGCTCCTACAATGAGCAGTTCTTC. Its translation is CASSKVGQSSYNEQFF.

The rearrangement links TRBV11-2 to TRBJ1-5; 7 nucleotides align to TRBD1. The CDR3 loop spans 13 amino acids. After removal of 0 bases from V and 9 bases from J, the junction contained 2 bases not matched to a gene. The germline gives CDR1 SGHAT, CDR2 FQNNGV. CDR3 in DNA: TGTGCCAGCAGCTTAGACTACAGGGGGCCCCAGCATTTT. It encodes CASSLDYRGPQHF.

The chain carries TRBV19 and TRBJ1-2; 7 positions match TRBD1. V lost 10 bases, J lost 2 bases, and 10 bases stayed unmatched. Per the germline V gene, CDR1 is LNHDA and CDR2 is SQIVND (reference sequence). CDR3 length: 14 residues. The chain's CDR3 is CATRKTGRNYGYTF. For the CDR3, the DNA is TGTGCCACACGAAAGACAGGGAGAAACTATGGCTACACCTTC. Filled out from reference TRBV19 and TRBJ1-2, the complete variable domain reads DGGITQSPKYLFRKEGQNVTLSCEQNLNHDAMYWYRQDPGQGLRLIYYSQIVNDFQKGDIAEGYSVSREKKESFPLTVTSAQKNPTAFYLCATRKTGRNYGYTFGSGTRLTVV.

The chain couples TRBV9 to TRBJ2-7, with D perhaps matching TRBD2 (6 bases). Trimming removed 4 bases from V and 7 bases from J, with 18 bases in between. The CDR3 consists of 14 residues. CDR1 is SGDLS, CDR2 YYNGEE, per germline. CDR3 sequence (DNA): TGTGCCAGCAGCCGGGGGTCCCCTAGGGAAGAGCAGTACTTC. Its protein product is CASSRGSPREEQYF.

This clone was detected only once. The chain carries TRBV25-1 and TRBJ2-7; D perhaps matches TRBD1 (6 bases). Germline V CDR1 and CDR2: MGHDK, SYGVNS. This CDR3 has 14 residues. V was trimmed by 3 bases and J by 4 bases, leaving 13 bases between them. This CDR3 reads CASSDADRWYEQYF. The CDR3 DNA reads TGTGCCAGCAGTGATGCCGACAGGTGGTACGAGCAGTACTTC.

The J gene is TRBJ1-1, the V gene TRBV7-8; maybe TRBD1 (5 bases). Between the trimmed V and J ends, which lost 3 bases and 5 bases, there was a span of 13 bases. CDR1 is SGHVS, CDR2 FQNEAQ, per germline. This CDR3 has 14 residues. CDR3 bases: TGTGCCAGCAGCTTGGGGGGGAGAGAAACTGAAGCTTTCTTT. It yields the protein CASSLGGRETEAFF.

The chain has TRBV29-1 and TRBJ1-1; D uncertain. This CDR3 region has 13 residues. V was shortened by 3 bases and J by 4 bases, with 12 bases between the two germline ends. Germline V lookup: CDR1 SQVTM, CDR2 ANQGSEA. CDR3 DNA sequence: TGCAGCGTTGATCGGGGTTTGGGCACTGAAGCTTTCTTT. Its protein is CSVDRGLGTEAFF.

This chain joins TRBV7-9 and TRBJ2-1; TRBD2 matches 9 bases. The trim removed 1 base at V and 3 bases at J, leaving 1 base unmatched. CDR1 is SEHNR, CDR2 FQNEAQ, per germline (reference sequence). This CDR3 is built from 15 residues. Here the CDR3 reads CASSLGRGGYNEQFF. The CDR3 coding sequence is TGTGCCAGCAGCTTAGGGCGGGGGGGCTACAATGAGCAGTTCTTC.

This rearrangement joins TRBV2 to TRBJ1-1; D may be TRBD1 (6 bases). CDR1 is SNHLY and CDR2 is FYNNEI in the germline V gene. V was trimmed by 3 bases and J by 4 bases, leaving 12 bases between them. The CDR3 consists of 14 residues. Written as DNA, the CDR3 is TGTGCCAGCAGTGACACAGGGCCGACCACTGAAGCTTTCTTT. Its translation is CASSDTGPTTEAFF.

The V call is TRBV27, the J call TRBJ2-7; 7 bases fit TRBD2. Germline V CDR1 and CDR2: MNHEY, SMNVEV (reference sequence). V was pared by 4 bases and J by 0 bases, with 3 bases of the junction left unmatched. The CDR3 extends over 14 amino acids. Here the CDR3 DNA reads TGTGCCAGCAGTTGGGCGGGGGTCTCCTACGAGCAGTACTTC. It yields the protein CASSWAGVSYEQYF.

The V call is TRBV4-3, the J call TRBJ2-1, with a possible D match to TRBD2 (6 bases). This CDR3 is 15 amino acids long. Germline CDR1 is LGHNA and CDR2 is YSLEER. Deletions cut 0 bases from V and 4 bases from J, with 10 bases between. The CDR3: CASSQERGVYNEQFF. CDR3 DNA: TGCGCCAGCAGCCAAGAGCGGGGAGTATACAATGAGCAGTTCTTC.